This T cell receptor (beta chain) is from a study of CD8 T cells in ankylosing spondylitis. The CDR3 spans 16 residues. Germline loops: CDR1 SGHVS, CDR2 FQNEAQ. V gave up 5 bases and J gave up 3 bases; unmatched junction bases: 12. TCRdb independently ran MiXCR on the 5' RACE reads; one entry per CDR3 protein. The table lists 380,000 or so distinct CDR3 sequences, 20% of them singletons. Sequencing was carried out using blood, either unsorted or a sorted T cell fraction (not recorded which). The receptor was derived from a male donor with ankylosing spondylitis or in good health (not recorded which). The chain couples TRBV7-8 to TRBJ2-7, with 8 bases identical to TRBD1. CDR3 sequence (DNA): TGTGCCAGCAGCCCCTCAATGCGACAGGGGTTCTACGAGCAGTACTTC. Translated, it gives CASSPSMRQGFYEQYF.